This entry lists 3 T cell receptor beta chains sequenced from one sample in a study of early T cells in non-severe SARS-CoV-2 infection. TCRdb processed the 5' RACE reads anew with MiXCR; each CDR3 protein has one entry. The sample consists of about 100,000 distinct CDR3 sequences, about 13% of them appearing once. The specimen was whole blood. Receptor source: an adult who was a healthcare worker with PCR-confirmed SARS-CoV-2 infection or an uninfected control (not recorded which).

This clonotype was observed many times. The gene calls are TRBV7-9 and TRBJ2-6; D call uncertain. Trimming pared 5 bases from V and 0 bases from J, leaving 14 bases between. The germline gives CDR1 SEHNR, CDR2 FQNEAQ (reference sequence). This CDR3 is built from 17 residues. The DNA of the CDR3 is TGTGCCAGCAGCCCTCGGAAAGGTTTCTCTGGGGCCAACGTCCTGACTTTC. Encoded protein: CASSPRKGFSGANVLTF.

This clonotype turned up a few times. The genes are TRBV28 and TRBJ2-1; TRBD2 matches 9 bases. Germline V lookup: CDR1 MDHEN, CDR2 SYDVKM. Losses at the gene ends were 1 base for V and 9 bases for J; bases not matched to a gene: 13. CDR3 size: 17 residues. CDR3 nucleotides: TGTGCCAGCAGTTTATCCGTGGCTCTAGCGGGGATGGGTGAGCAGTTCTTC. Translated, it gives CASSLSVALAGMGEQFF.

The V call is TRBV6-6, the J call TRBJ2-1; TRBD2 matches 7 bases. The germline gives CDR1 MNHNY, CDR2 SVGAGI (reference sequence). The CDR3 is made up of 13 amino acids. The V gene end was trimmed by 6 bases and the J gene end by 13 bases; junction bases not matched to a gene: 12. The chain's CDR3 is CASSPSSGLEQFF. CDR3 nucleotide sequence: TGTGCCAGCAGCCCATCTAGCGGCCTTGAACAGTTCTTC.